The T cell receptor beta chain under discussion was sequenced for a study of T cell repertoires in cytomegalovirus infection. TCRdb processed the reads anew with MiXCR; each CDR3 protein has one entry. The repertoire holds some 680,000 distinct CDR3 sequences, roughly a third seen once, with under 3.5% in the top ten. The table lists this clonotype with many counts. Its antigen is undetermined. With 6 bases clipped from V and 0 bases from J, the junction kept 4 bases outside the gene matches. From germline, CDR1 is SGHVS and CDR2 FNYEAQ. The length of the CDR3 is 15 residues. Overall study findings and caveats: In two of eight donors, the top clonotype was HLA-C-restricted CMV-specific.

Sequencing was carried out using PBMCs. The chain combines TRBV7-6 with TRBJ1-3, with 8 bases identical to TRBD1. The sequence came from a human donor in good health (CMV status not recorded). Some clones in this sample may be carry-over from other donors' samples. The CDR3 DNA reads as TGTGCCAGCAGTCCCGGGACAGGCTCTGGAAACACCATATATTTT. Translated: CASSPGTGSGNTIYF. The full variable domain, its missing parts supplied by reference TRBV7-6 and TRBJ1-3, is GAGVSQSPRYKVTKRGQDVALRCDPISGHVSLYWYRQALGQGPEFLTYFNYEAQQDKSGLPNDRFSAERPEGSISTLTIQRTEQRDSAMYRCASSPGTGSGNTIYFGEGSWLTVV.